This paragraph reports one T cell receptor (beta chain). The germline V gene has CDR1 WNHNN and CDR2 SYGVQD (reference sequence). The CDR3 has 18 amino acids. Trimming at V came to 0 bases and at J to 6 bases, leaving 14 bases not matched to a gene. Sequencing used immunoSEQ multiplex PCR; TCRdb keeps in-frame clones, though not all of them. In the table there are approximately 190,000 clones, around four fifths of which are singletons. This sample is drawn from a study of blood T cell repertoires in COVID-19. Looking at the study overall: Samples representing acute and convalescent COVID-19 were sourced from the United States, Italy and Spain. In each case, the material was cDNA or gDNA derived from T cells, B-cell-depleted T cells, or PBMCs.

The receptor comes from a woman aged 70-85 years with active or convalescent COVID-19. V and J are TRBV10-1 and TRBJ1-1, with 9 bases identical to TRBD1. Input material: peripheral blood. The CDR3 coding sequence is TGCGCCAGCAGTGAGTCGGGGTTGGGGACAGGGAGGTTCGCTGAAGCTTTCTTT. Amino acid sequence: CASSESGLGTGRFAEAFF.